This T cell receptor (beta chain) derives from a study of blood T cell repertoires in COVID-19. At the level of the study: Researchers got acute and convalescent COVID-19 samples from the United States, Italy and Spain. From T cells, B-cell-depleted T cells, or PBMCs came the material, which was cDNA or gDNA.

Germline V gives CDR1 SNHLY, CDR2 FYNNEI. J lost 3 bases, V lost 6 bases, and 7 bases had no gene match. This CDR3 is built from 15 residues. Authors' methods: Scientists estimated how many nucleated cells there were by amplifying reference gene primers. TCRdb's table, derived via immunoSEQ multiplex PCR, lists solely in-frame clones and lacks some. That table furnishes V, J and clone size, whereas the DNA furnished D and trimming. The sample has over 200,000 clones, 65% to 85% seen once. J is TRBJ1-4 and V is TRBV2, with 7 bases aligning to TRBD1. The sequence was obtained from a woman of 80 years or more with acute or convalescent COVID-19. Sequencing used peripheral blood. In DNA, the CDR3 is TGTGCCAGCAGGGTCCGACAGGGAGCTAATGAAAAACTGTTTTTT. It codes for CASRVRQGANEKLFF.